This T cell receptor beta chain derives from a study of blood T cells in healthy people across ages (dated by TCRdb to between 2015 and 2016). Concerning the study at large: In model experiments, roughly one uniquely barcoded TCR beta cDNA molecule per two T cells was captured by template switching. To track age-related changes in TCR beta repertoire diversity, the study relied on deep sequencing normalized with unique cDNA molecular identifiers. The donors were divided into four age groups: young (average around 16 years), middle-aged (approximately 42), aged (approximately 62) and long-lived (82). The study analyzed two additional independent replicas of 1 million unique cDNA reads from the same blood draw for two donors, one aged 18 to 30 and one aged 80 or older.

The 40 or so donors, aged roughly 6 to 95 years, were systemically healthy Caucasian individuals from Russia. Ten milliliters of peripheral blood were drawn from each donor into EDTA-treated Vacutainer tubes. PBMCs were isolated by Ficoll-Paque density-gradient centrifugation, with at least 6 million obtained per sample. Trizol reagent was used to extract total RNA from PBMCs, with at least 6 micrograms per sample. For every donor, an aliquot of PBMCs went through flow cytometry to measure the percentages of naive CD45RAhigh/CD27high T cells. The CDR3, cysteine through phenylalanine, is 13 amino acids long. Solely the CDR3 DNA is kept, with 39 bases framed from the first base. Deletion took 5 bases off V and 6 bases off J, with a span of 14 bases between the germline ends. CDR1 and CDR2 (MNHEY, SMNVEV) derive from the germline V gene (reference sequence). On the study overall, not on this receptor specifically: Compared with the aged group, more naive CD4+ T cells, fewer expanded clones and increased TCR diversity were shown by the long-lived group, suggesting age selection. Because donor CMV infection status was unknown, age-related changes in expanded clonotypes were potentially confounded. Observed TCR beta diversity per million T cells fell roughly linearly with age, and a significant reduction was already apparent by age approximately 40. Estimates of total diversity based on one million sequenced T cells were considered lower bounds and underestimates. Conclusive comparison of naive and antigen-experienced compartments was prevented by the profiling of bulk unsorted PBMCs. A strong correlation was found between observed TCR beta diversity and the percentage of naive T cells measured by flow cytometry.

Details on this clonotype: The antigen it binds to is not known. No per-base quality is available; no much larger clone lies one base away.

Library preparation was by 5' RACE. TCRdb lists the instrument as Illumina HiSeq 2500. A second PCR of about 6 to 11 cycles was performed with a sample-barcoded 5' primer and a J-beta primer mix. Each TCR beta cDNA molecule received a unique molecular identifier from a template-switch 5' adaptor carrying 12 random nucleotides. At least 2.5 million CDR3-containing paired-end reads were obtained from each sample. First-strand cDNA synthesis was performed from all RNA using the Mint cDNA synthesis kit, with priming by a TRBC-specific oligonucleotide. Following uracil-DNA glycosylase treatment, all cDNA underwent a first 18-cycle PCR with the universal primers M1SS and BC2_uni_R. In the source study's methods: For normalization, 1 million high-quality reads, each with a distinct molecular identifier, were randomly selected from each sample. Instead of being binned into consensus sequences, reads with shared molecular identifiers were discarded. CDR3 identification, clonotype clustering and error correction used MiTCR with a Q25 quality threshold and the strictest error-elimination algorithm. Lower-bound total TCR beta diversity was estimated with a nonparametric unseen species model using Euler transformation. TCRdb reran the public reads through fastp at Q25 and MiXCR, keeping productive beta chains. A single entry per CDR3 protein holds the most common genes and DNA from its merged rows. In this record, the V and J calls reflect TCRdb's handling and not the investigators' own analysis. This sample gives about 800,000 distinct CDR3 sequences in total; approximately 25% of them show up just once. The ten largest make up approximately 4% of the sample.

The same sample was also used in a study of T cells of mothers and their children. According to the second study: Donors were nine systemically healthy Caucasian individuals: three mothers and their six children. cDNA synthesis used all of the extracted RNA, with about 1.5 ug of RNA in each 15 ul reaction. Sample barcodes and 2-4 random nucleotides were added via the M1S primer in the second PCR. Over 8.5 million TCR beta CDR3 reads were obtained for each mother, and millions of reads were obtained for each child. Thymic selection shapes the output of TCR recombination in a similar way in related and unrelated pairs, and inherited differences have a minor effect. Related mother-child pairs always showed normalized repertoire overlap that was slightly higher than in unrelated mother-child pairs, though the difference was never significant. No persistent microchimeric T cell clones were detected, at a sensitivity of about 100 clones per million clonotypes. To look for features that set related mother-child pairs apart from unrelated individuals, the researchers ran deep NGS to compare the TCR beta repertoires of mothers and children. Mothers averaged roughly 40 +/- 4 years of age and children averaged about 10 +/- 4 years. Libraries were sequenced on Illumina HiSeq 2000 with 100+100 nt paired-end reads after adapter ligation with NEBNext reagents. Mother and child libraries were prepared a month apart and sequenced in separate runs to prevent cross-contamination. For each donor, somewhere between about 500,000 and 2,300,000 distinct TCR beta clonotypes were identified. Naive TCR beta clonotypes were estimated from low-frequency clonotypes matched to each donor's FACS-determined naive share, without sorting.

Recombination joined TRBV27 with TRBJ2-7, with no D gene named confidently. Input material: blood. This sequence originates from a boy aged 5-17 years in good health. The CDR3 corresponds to CASSLLGASEQYF. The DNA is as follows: TGTGCCAGCAGTCTGCTAGGTGCAAGCGAGCAGTACTTC.